This record covers a single T cell receptor beta chain. The antigen is undetermined. Regions amplified from RNA transcripts were the TCR beta CDR3 regions. HTBI primers were the set used in a first-round RT-PCR of the TCR CDR3. TCRdb re-derived calls from the multiplex PCR reads in MiXCR, one entry per CDR3 protein. The sample records hundreds of thousands of distinct CDR3 sequences, about 20% being singletons. Individuals with ophthalmopathy presented a Clinical Activity Score of at least 3, a NOSPECS grade of at least 4 and a duration under 3 months. Orbital computed tomography, thyroid ultrasound, serum thyroxine and TRAb, and clinical symptoms together informed the diagnoses. These data belong to a study of T cells in Graves' hyperthyroidism and ophthalmopathy. At the level of the study: Blood was drawn when the patient was first diagnosed and still untreated.

J gave up 8 bases and V 6 bases, and 22 bases lay outside the gene matches. The CDR3 has 18 residues. Germline V gene lookup returns CDR1 MNHEY and CDR2 SVGEGT. Findings and limits, study-wide: A model of 13 V-J pairs discriminated ophthalmopathy from stable hyperthyroidism.

Sequencing was performed on blood. J is TRBJ1-2 and V is TRBV6-2 or TRBV6-3, with 9 positions matching TRBD1. This TCR was recovered from a man in his thirties or forties with Graves' ophthalmopathy. This CDR3 is CASRPDRGDTGTAGGYTF. Written as DNA, the CDR3 is TGTGCCAGCAGACCCGACAGGGGGGACACCGGGACAGCTGGGGGCTACACCTTC.